This TCR beta chain was sequenced in a study of long-term antiretroviral therapy in people with HIV. Study at large: The earliest samples came from an era when ART typically awaited falling CD4 counts.

The assay, immunoSEQ v3.0, was run at survey level. Libraries were prepared by immunoSEQ multiplex PCR; TCRdb keeps only in-frame clonotypes and omits some of them. The repertoire has several thousand clones, 80% to 90% of them found once; the top ten carry about 3%. Trimming cost V 2 bases and J 9 bases, with 20 bases left between them. CDR1 is MNHNS and CDR2 is SASEGT in the germline V gene. This CDR3 comprises 16 residues. Comments on this clone: Its antigen is not identified.

Study findings and constraints: Dominant in the repertoire at all time points were clones expanded before ART.

The receptor was isolated from a woman in her fifties or sixties with HIV. J is TRBJ1-5 and V is TRBV6-1; D might be TRBD1 (5 bases). Sequences were derived from unsorted PBMCs, sampled 3.7 years after starting antiretroviral therapy. The CDR3 reads CASSEMFGAGSWPQHF. The CDR3 DNA reads as TGTGCCAGCAGTGAAATGTTTGGGGCAGGGTCATGGCCCCAGCATTTT.